The source of this TCR beta chain is a study of blood T cell repertoires in COVID-19. Study-level information: Italy, Spain and the United States were the sources of the convalescent and acute COVID-19 samples. Sample material is recorded as cDNA or gDNA derived from T cells, B-cell-depleted T cells, or PBMCs.

In the original workflow: Nucleated cell counts were estimated from reference gene primer amplification. Libraries were prepared by immunoSEQ multiplex PCR; TCRdb keeps only in-frame clonotypes and omits some of them. V and J calls and clone size come straight from that table; D and trimming were deduced from the DNA. This table holds about 150,000 clones, 81% found once. V was cut by 4 bases and J by 4 bases, with 15 bases left in between. Germline lookup yields CDR1 GTSNPN and CDR2 SVGIG (reference sequence). The CDR3 length is 14 residues. Sequenced: peripheral blood. J is TRBJ2-3 and V is TRBV30, with D possibly TRBD1 on 5 matching bases. The receptor was derived from a woman aged 60-75 years with active or convalescent COVID-19. The CDR3 is CAWTGHKRSDTQYF. The CDR3 DNA sequence: TGTGCCTGGACTGGACACAAGAGGTCAGATACGCAGTATTTT.